This T cell receptor (beta chain) was retrieved from a study of shared clonotypes between healthy human individuals. The CDR3 sequence is 17 residues long. The trim removed 3 bases at V and 4 bases at J, leaving 7 bases unmatched. Per germline, CDR1 MNHEY and CDR2 SMNVEV (reference sequence). Over several immunoSEQ plates, each subset's genomic DNA was distributed in even portions. Per the original methods: From ImmunoSEQ came sequences covering only the junction and carrying no quality scores, so filtering differed. Clones were sequenced by immunoSEQ multiplex PCR, and TCRdb holds only the in-frame ones, with some missing. V and J calls and clone size follow that table, whereas D and trimming were derived from the DNA. The sample consists of more than 400,000 clones, approximately 78% of them appearing once.

Input material: PBMCs. The receptor was derived from a woman in her 40s in good health. Some clones in this sample may be carry-over from other donors' samples. The V gene is TRBV27, the J gene TRBJ2-1, with 12 nucleotides matching TRBD2. Here the CDR3 DNA reads TGTGCCAGCAGTTTGCGACTAGCGGGAGTAGAGTACAATGAGCAGTTCTTC. This encodes CASSLRLAGVEYNEQFF.